These 27 T cell receptor beta chains originate from one sample sequenced in a study of blood T cell repertoires in COVID-19 (TCRdb year 2020). The library relied on the immunoSEQ multiplex PCR assay. TCRdb holds this immuneACCESS table with in-frame rearrangements only. Some clones are missing; in checked studies, unresolved V genes explain under half, and the rest has no known cause. Counted in this sample were about 110,000 clones; approximately 85% of them appeared once. 2% to 2.5% of the sample is taken by the ten largest. Specimen: peripheral blood. Receptors were obtained from a human donor in a cohort sampled during active COVID-19.

The V call is TRBV14, the J call TRBJ2-3; D is undetermined. In germline, CDR1 is SGHDN, CDR2 FVKESK. V lost 4 bases to trimming and J lost 5 bases, with 10 bases between them. The CDR3 sequence is 13 residues long. The CDR3 DNA is TGTGCCAGCAGCCTGTCGTCTTTAGATACGCAGTATTTT. Its protein product is CASSLSSLDTQYF.

The chain has TRBV5-1 and TRBJ2-7; 10 nucleotides agree with TRBD2. The germline V gene has CDR1 SGHRS and CDR2 YFSETQ. V trimming: 4 bases; J trimming: 1 base; junction bases outside the gene matches: 11. This CDR3 has 17 residues. In nucleotides, the CDR3 is TGCGCCAGCAGCCCTTCTAGCGGGAGAGATGGGTCCTACGAGCAGTACTTC. It specifies CASSPSSGRDGSYEQYF.

The V and J genes are TRBV2 and TRBJ1-2; D is perhaps TRBD1 (6 bases). Trimming removed 11 bases from V and 0 bases from J, with 16 bases in between. CDR3 length: 14 residues. Germline loops: CDR1 SNHLY, CDR2 FYNNEI. CDR3: CAVHRDTTNYGYTF. The DNA of the CDR3 is TGTGCCGTACACCGGGACACCACTAACTATGGCTACACCTTC.

This rearrangement joins TRBV7-6 to TRBJ2-6; 9 bases agree with TRBD1. With V trimmed by 10 bases and J by 0 bases, 10 bases remained unmatched. Germline V gene lookup returns CDR1 SGHVS and CDR2 FNYEAQ. The CDR3 sequence is 17 residues long. This chain's CDR3 is CATGQGQGNSGANVLTF. Written as DNA, the CDR3 is TGTGCCACCGGGCAGGGACAGGGCAACTCTGGGGCCAACGTCCTGACTTTC.

The chain links TRBV5-8 to TRBJ2-7; 7 bases line up with TRBD1. The CDR3 extends over 13 amino acids. Germline CDR1 is SGHTS and CDR2 is YDEGEE. V lost 4 bases, J lost 3 bases, and 4 bases stayed unmatched. CDR3 protein: CASSRGQLYEQYF. CDR3 DNA sequence: TGTGCCAGCAGCCGGGGACAGCTCTACGAGCAGTACTTC.

This clone has a handful of counts. The chain couples TRBV28 to TRBJ2-4; 7 bases are shared with TRBD1. The CDR3 is 14 residues long. CDR1 is MDHEN and CDR2 is SYDVKM in the germline V gene. V dropped 5 bases and J dropped 7; count of bases not matched to a gene: 8. The CDR3 loop reads CASSEDRVVNIQYF. As DNA, the CDR3 is TGTGCCAGCAGTGAAGACAGGGTCGTCAACATTCAGTACTTC.

The rearrangement uses TRBV3-1 (or the pseudogene TRBV3-2) and TRBJ2-7, with D unresolved. CDR3 size: 13 residues. V lost 5 bases and J 2 bases, leaving 10 bases between the germline ends. Per germline, CDR1 LGHDT and CDR2 YNNKEL (reference sequence). CDR3 DNA sequence: TGTGCCAGCAGCTTACAGACCCCCTACGAGCAGTACTTC. It encodes CASSLQTPYEQYF.

V gene TRBV12-5 combines with J gene TRBJ1-1; D is unclear. The CDR3 has 11 residues. The germline V gene has CDR1 LGHNT and CDR2 FRNRAP. The CDR3 region is CENSFNTEAFF. DNA for the CDR3: TGTGAGAACAGCTTCAACACTGAAGCTTTCTTT. The full variable domain, with the rest looked up from reference TRBV12-5 and TRBJ1-1, is DARVTQTPRHKVTEMGQEVTMRCQPILGHNTVFWYRQTMMQGLELLAYFRNRAPLDDSGMPKDRFSAEMPDATLATLKIQPSEPRDSAVYFCENSFNTEAFFGQGTRLTVV.

The chain joins TRBV7-9 to TRBJ1-1; D is undetermined. This CDR3 is 14 amino acids long. Germline values: CDR1 SEHNR, CDR2 FQNEAQ (reference sequence). Trimming left V 3 bases short and J 6 bases short, with 14 bases between. The CDR3 bases are TGTGCCAGCAGCTTGGAGGGTGTTGGGGCTGAAGCTTTCTTT. As protein: CASSLEGVGAEAFF.

The CDR3 reads CASSSQGGRETQYF. The CDR3, as DNA: TGTGCCAGCAGCTCCCAGGGGGGAAGAGAGACCCAGTACTTC. The rearrangement joins TRBV7-9 to TRBJ2-5; possible D gene TRBD1, 7 bases. There are 14 residues in the CDR3. The germline V and J ends were trimmed by 4 bases and 4 bases, with 13 bases remaining between them. The germline CDR1 and CDR2 sequences are SEHNR and FQNEAQ (reference sequence).

This clone was recorded once. V usage is TRBV6-2 or TRBV6-3 and J usage is TRBJ2-3; 7 bases are a match to TRBD1. V was clipped by 0 bases and J by 0 bases; unmatched bases: 12. CDR1 MNHEY and CDR2 SVGEGT come from the germline V gene. The CDR3 contains 19 residues. The CDR3 DNA reads TGTGCCAGCAGTTACTCGAGTGGGACAGCGAGTCCTAGCACAGATACGCAGTATTTT. Amino acid sequence: CASSYSSGTASPSTDTQYF.

The DNA for the CDR3 is TGTGCCAGCTCGCATGGACAGGCCCGATCTGGGGCCAACGTCCTGACTTTC. This gives the protein CASSHGQARSGANVLTF. The chain employs TRBV18 and TRBJ2-6, with 7 positions matching TRBD1. Trimming took 6 bases from V and 1 from J; bases not matched to a gene: 9. CDR1 is KGHSH, CDR2 LQKENI, per germline. CDR3 size: 17 residues.

The chain is built from TRBV6-5 and TRBJ2-7; 7 bases match TRBD1. CDR3 length: 14 residues. CDR1 MNHEY and CDR2 SVGAGI come from the germline V gene. V trimming: 2 bases; J trimming: 4 bases; junction bases outside the gene matches: 5. CDR3: CASSYRETGYEQYF. DNA for the CDR3: TGTGCCAGCAGTTACAGGGAGACAGGGTACGAGCAGTACTTC.

The chain links TRBV5-1 to TRBJ2-3; perhaps TRBD2 as D (6 bases). Trimming took 4 bases from V and 6 from J, leaving 24 bases between them. The length of the CDR3 is 17 residues. CDR1 is SGHRS, CDR2 YFSETQ, per germline. CDR3 nucleotide sequence: TGCGCCAGCAGCCCCCGCGTCATTGGGGGAGGATTGGATACGCAGTATTTT. Its translation is CASSPRVIGGGLDTQYF.

The chain has TRBV2 and TRBJ2-3; TRBD1 matches 8 bases. The V gene's germline CDR1 is SNHLY and CDR2 FYNNEI. The V segment lost 2 bases and the J segment 0 bases; nucleotides outside the gene matches: 10. The CDR3 is 18 amino acids. CDR3 in DNA: TGTGCCAGCAGTGAAATCCCCGGACAGGGATGGAGCACAGATACGCAGTATTTT. The encoded protein is CASSEIPGQGWSTDTQYF.

This clone has just one count. The gene calls are TRBV4-3 and TRBJ1-2; possibly TRBD1 for D (6 bases). Trimming removed 6 bases from V and 4 bases from J, with 18 bases in between. Per the germline V gene, CDR1 is LGHNA and CDR2 is YSLEER. This CDR3 comprises 15 residues. CDR3 sequence: CASRDSNKGGYGYTF. CDR3 in DNA: TGCGCCAGCAGAGACAGCAACAAAGGGGGCTATGGCTACACCTTC.

The V gene is TRBV19, the J gene TRBJ1-1; D unclear. The germline V gene has CDR1 LNHDA and CDR2 SQIVND (reference sequence). Trimming removed 3 bases at V and 4 bases at J, with 9 bases between. The CDR3 sequence is 13 residues long. CDR3 DNA: TGTGCCAGTAGTATTCCCAGTCTCACTGAAGCTTTCTTT. Encoded protein: CASSIPSLTEAFF. Complete variable domain (other parts from reference TRBV19 and TRBJ1-1): DGGITQSPKYLFRKEGQNVTLSCEQNLNHDAMYWYRQDPGQGLRLIYYSQIVNDFQKGDIAEGYSVSREKKESFPLTVTSAQKNPTAFYLCASSIPSLTEAFFGQGTRLTVV.

The chain couples TRBV4-3 to TRBJ2-7, with a weak D call TRBD2 (6 bases). CDR3 length: 16 residues. CDR1 LGHNA and CDR2 YSLEER come from the germline V gene. V lost 0 bases, J lost 1 base, and 13 bases lay in between. As DNA, the CDR3 is TGCGCCAGCAGCCAAGAGGAGGGCCCCATTTCCTACGAGCAGTACTTC. Its translation: CASSQEEGPISYEQYF.

The CDR3 DNA reads TGCGCCAGCAGCTCCGGGACAGCCACAGATACGCAGTATTTT. As protein: CASSSGTATDTQYF. The rearrangement links TRBV5-1 to TRBJ2-3, with TRBD1 identical over 7 bases. The trim removed 3 bases at V and 2 bases at J, leaving 3 bases unmatched. The CDR3 consists of 14 residues. Germline assignment: CDR1 SGHRS and CDR2 YFSETQ.

The CDR3 nucleotides are TGTGCCAGCAGTTCCTCATATGGAAACACCATATATTTT. It encodes CASSSSYGNTIYF. This rearrangement joins TRBV6-5 to TRBJ1-3; no reliable D call. Germline V lookup: CDR1 MNHEY, CDR2 SVGAGI. This CDR3 region has 13 residues. Trimming shortened V by 4 bases and J by 3 bases, and 7 bases separated the two germline ends.

The chain is built from TRBV10-1 and TRBJ2-7, with TRBD2 matching 9 bases. CDR3 length: 15 residues. Germline CDR1 is WNHNN and CDR2 is SYGVQD (reference sequence). V lost 6 bases, J lost 5 bases, and 11 bases stayed unmatched. CDR3 coding DNA: TGCGCCAGCAGCGCCCTTTTAGCGGGAGTCGACGAGCAGTACTTC. Protein: CASSALLAGVDEQYF.

V usage is TRBV5-1 and J usage is TRBJ1-6; unclear D gene. This CDR3 is 15 amino acids long. V dropped 4 bases and J dropped 7 bases, with 15 bases sitting between them. CDR1 and CDR2 (germline): SGHRS, YFSETQ. Written as DNA, the CDR3 is TGCGCCAGCAGCCAGATCGGGGTGACGAATTCACCCCTCCACTTT. Translated: CASSQIGVTNSPLHF.

The chain has TRBV19 and TRBJ1-5, with TRBD1 matching 9 bases. The germline V gene has CDR1 LNHDA and CDR2 SQIVND (reference sequence). With 5 bases clipped from V and 7 bases from J, the junction kept 6 bases outside the gene matches. This CDR3 has 14 residues. The CDR3 region is CASSDGTGRQPQHF. CDR3 in DNA: TGTGCCAGTAGTGACGGGACAGGGAGGCAGCCCCAGCATTTT. Based on the CDR3 plus reference TRBV19 and TRBJ1-5, the full variable domain is DGGITQSPKYLFRKEGQNVTLSCEQNLNHDAMYWYRQDPGQGLRLIYYSQIVNDFQKGDIAEGYSVSREKKESFPLTVTSAQKNPTAFYLCASSDGTGRQPQHFGDGTRLSIL.

The chain links TRBV6-5 to TRBJ1-2, with no clear D. Per germline, CDR1 MNHEY and CDR2 SVGAGI. This CDR3 spans 12 amino acids. V lost 8 bases, J lost 1 base, and 8 bases lay in between. CDR3 residues: CASYAVNYGYTF. CDR3 nucleotide sequence: TGTGCCAGCTACGCAGTTAACTATGGCTACACCTTC.

The chain carries TRBV5-4 and TRBJ2-1, with a tentative D call TRBD1 (7 bases). With 0 bases removed from V and 8 bases from J, the gap between germline ends came to 15 bases. This CDR3 region has 15 residues. Germline V gives CDR1 SGHNT, CDR2 YYREEE (reference sequence). The CDR3 loop is CASSLGQGGVDEQFF. CDR3 DNA sequence: TGTGCCAGCAGCTTGGGGCAGGGGGGTGTAGATGAGCAGTTCTTC.

This sequence joins TRBV7-2 and TRBJ2-7, with TRBD1 as a possible D gene (5 bases). The V end lost 5 bases, the J end lost 2 bases, and 13 bases lay between the germline ends. The CDR3 has 14 amino acids. Germline CDR1 and CDR2: SGHTA and FQGNSA. For the CDR3, the DNA is TGTGCCAGCAGCCCCACGGACACGACCTACGAGCAGTACTTC. Amino acids: CASSPTDTTYEQYF.

The chain joins TRBV4-1 to TRBJ1-3, with unresolved D. The germline V gene encodes CDR1 MGHRA and CDR2 YSYEKL. CDR3 length: 17 residues. V was cut by 3 bases and J by 0 bases, with 15 bases left in between. This CDR3 reads CASSQFHSPNSGNTIYF. As DNA, the CDR3 is TGCGCCAGCAGCCAGTTTCACAGCCCAAACTCTGGAAACACCATATATTTT.